This T cell receptor beta chain was sequenced for a study of T cell responses to AZD1222 COVID-19 vaccine. Turning to the study itself: It was second doses at about 4 or about 12 weeks that were pooled.

A note on this clone: What it binds is unknown.

Libraries were prepared by immunoSEQ multiplex PCR; TCRdb keeps only in-frame clonotypes and omits some of them. The sample lists tens of thousands of clones; over 75% were seen once. The length of the CDR3 is 13 residues. J gave up 9 bases and V 7 bases, and 9 bases lay outside the gene matches. CDR1 SNHLY and CDR2 FYNNEI come from the germline V gene. Whole-study results and caveats: It should be noted that donors were predominantly white British and more often female, and clonal diversity was possibly underestimated. Spike-specific TCR breadth rose after two AZD1222 doses, and depth rose as well. Repertoires were obtained only post-peak T cell response.

The sample here was peripheral blood, taken on day 0 of AZD1222 vaccination. The chain uses TRBV2 and TRBJ1-1, with TRBD1 matching over 9 bases. The source of this sequence is an adult in good health. This CDR3 reads CASTGTGRPKAFF. The CDR3 DNA sequence: TGTGCCAGCACCGGGACAGGGCGCCCAAAAGCTTTCTTT. The full variable domain, completed using reference TRBV2 and TRBJ1-1, is EPEVTQTPSHQVTQMGQEVILRCVPISNHLYFYWYRQILGQKVEFLVSFYNNEISEKSEIFDDQFSVERPDGSNFTLKIRSTKLEDSAMYFCASTGTGRPKAFFGQGTRLTVV.